This T cell receptor (beta chain) was obtained from a study of T cell repertoires in cytomegalovirus infection. Study-level points and caveats: It was HLA-C-restricted CMV-specific TCR beta clonotypes that dominated the response ex vivo. CMV carriers with the relevant HLA were identified by cumulative public TCR beta family frequency.

Each CDR3 protein gets one entry after TCRdb re-called the reads with MiXCR. Here the sample spans almost 550,000 distinct CDR3 sequences, 16% being singletons. This clonotype was seen repeatedly, ten times or more. Its matching antigen is unknown. This receptor was taken from a human donor in good health (CMV status not recorded). Some clones in this sample may be carry-over from other donors' samples. The sequenced material came from CD8+ T cells from PBMCs.

This CDR3 is CASGLRTGDYEQYF. In DNA, the CDR3 is TGTGCTAGTGGTCTCAGGACAGGGGACTACGAGCAGTACTTC. V and J are TRBV12-5 and TRBJ2-7, with 9 bases fitting TRBD1. This CDR3 is built from 14 residues. The J segment lost 3 bases and the V segment lost 5 bases, leaving 5 bases of the junction unmatched. Germline V gene lookup returns CDR1 LGHNT and CDR2 FRNRAP. Full variable domain (missing parts from reference TRBV12-5 and TRBJ2-7): DARVTQTPRHKVTEMGQEVTMRCQPILGHNTVFWYRQTMMQGLELLAYFRNRAPLDDSGMPKDRFSAEMPDATLATLKIQPSEPRDSAVYFCASGLRTGDYEQYFGPGTRLTVT.